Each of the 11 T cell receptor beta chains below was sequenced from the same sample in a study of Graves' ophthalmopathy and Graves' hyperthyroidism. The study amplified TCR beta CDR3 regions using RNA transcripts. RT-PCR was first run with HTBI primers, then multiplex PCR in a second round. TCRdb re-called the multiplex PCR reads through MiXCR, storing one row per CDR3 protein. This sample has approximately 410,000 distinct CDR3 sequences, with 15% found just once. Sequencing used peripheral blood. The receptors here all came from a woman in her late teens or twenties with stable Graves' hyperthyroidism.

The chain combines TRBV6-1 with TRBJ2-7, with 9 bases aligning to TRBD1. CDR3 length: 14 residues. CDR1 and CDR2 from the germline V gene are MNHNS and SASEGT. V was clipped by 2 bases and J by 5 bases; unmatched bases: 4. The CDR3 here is CASSELTGGDEQYF. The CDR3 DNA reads TGTGCCAGCAGTGAATTGACAGGGGGGGACGAGCAGTACTTC.

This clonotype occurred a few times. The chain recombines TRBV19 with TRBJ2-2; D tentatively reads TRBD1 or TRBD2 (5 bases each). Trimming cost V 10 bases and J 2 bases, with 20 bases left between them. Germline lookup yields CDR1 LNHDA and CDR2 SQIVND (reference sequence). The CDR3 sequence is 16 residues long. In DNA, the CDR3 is TGTGCCACAAAACGGCGATCGGGACCCAACACCGGGGAGCTGTTTTTT. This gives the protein CATKRRSGPNTGELFF.

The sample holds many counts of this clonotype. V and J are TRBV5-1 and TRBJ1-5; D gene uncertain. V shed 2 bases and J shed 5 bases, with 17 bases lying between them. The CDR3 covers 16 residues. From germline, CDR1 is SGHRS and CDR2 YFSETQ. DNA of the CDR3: TGCGCCAGCAGCTTTACGGACTCCGGGAGGGATCAGCCCCAGCATTTT. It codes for CASSFTDSGRDQPQHF.

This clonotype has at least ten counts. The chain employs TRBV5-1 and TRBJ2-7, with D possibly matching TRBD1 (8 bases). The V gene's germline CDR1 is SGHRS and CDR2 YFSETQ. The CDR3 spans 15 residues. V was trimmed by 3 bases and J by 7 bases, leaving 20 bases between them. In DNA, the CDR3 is TGCGCCAGCAGCTGGAGAGGACAGGGAGCGGGGGAGCAGTACTTC. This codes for CASSWRGQGAGEQYF.

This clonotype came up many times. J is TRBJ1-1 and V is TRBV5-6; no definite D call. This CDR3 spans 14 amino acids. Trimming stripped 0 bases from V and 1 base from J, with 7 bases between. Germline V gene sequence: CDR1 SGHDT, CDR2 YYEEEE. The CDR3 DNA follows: TGTGCCAGCAGCTTGGTGCCAGGGAACACTGAAGCTTTCTTT. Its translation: CASSLVPGNTEAFF.

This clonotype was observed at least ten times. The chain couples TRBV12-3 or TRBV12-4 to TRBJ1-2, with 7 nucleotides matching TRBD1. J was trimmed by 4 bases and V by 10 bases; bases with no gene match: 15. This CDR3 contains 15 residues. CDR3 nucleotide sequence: TGTGCCACCAGGGGGACGACGGGGGAGGGCTATGGCTACACCTTC. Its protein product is CATRGTTGEGYGYTF.

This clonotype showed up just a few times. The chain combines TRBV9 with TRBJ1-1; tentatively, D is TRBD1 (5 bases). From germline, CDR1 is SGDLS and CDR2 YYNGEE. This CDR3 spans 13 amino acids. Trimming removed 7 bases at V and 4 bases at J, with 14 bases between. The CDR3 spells CASGGDGFTEAFF. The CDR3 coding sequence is TGTGCCAGCGGGGGGGACGGATTCACTGAAGCTTTCTTT.

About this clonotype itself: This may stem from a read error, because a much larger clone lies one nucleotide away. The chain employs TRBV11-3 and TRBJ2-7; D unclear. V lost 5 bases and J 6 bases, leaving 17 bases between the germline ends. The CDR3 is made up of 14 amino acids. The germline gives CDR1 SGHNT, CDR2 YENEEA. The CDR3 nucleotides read TGTGCCAGCAGCAAACTCGGTTCCGGCAGCGAGCAGTACTTC. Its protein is CASSKLGSGSEQYF.

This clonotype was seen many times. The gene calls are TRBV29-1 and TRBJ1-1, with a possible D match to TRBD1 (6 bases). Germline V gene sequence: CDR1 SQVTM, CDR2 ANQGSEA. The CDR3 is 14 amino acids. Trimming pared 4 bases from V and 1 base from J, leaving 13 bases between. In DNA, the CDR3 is TGCAGCGTTGGGTCCGGGGGCAAGAACACTGAAGCTTTCTTT. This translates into CSVGSGGKNTEAFF.

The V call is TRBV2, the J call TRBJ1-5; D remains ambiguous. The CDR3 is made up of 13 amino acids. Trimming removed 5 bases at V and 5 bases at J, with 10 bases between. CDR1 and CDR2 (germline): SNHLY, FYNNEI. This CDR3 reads CASSPPNHQPQHF. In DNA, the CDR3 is TGTGCCAGCAGTCCGCCGAATCATCAGCCCCAGCATTTT.

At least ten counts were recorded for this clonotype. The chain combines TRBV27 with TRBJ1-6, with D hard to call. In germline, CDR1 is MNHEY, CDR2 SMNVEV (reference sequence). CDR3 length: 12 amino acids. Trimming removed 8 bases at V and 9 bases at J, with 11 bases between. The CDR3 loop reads CASSAEGSPLHF. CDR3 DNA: TGTGCCAGCTCTGCGGAGGGTTCACCCCTCCACTTT.